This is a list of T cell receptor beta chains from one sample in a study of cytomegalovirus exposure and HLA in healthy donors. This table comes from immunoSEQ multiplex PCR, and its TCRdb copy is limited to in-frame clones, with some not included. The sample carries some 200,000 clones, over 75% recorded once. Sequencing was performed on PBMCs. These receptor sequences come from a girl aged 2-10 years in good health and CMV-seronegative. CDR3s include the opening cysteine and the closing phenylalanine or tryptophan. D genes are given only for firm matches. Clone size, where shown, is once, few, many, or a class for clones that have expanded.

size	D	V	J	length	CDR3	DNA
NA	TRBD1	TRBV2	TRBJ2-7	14	CASSDPGQSYEQYF	TGTGCCAGCAGTGACCCGGGACAGTCCTACGAGCAGTACTTC
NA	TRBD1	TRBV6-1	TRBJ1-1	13	CASSRQGAGEAFF	TGTGCCAGCAGTCGACAGGGGGCAGGTGAAGCTTTCTTT
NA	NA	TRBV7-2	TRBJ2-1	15	CASSLAGSTYNEQFF	TGTGCCAGCAGTCTCGCGGGTTCGACCTACAATGAGCAGTTCTTC
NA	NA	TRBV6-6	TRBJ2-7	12	CASQGVPSEQYF	TGTGCCTCACAAGGGGTCCCCTCCGAGCAGTACTTC
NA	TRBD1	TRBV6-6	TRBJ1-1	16	CASTKGQGTPFTEAFF	TGTGCCAGCACCAAAGGACAGGGTACGCCCTTTACTGAAGCTTTCTTT
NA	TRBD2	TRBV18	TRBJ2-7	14	CASSPGLSSYEQYF	TGTGCCAGCTCCCCGGGACTAAGCTCCTACGAGCAGTACTTC
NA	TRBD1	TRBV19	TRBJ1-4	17	CASSSSRDRGTNEKLFF	TGTGCCAGTAGTTCGTCCCGGGACAGGGGGACTAATGAAAAACTGTTTTTT
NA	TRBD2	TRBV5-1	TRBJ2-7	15	CASSSTVGLAAEQYF	TGCGCCAGCAGCTCGACGGTTGGACTAGCGGCCGAGCAGTACTTC
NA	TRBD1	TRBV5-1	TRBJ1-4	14	CASSLGTGGEKLFF	TGCGCCAGCAGCTTGGGGACAGGGGGTGAAAAACTGTTTTTT
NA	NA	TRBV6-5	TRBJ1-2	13	CASSYSVGYGYTF	TGTGCCAGCAGTTATTCGGTCGGGTATGGCTACACCTTC
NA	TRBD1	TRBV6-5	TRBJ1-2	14	CASSTGQGGYGYTF	TGTGCCAGCAGTACCGGACAGGGAGGGTATGGCTACACCTTC
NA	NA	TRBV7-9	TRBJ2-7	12	CASSRAVYEQYF	TGTGCCAGCAGCCGAGCCGTCTACGAGCAGTACTTC
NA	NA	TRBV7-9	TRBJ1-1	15	CASTGREVLNTEAFF	TGTGCCAGCACAGGCAGGGAAGTGTTAAACACTGAAGCTTTCTTT
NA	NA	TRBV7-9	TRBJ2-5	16	CASSPGKAGIQETQYF	TGTGCCAGCAGCCCCGGAAAGGCGGGGATCCAAGAGACCCAGTACTTC
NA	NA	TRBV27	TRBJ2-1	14	CASSLPHPGTPLVF	TGTGCCAGCAGTTTACCCCATCCCGGGACACCCCTAGTCTTC
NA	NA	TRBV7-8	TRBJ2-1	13	CASSETGTGPQFF	TGTGCCAGCAGCGAAACTGGGACTGGGCCTCAGTTCTTC
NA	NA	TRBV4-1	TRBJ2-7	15	CASSQAPDTLYEQYF	TGCGCCAGCAGCCAAGCGCCAGACACCCTTTACGAGCAGTACTTC
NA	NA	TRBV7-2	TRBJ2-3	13	CASNRVPADTQYF	TGTGCCAGCAACAGGGTTCCCGCAGATACGCAGTATTTT
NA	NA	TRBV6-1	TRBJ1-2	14	CASSEIQQNYGYTF	TGTGCCAGCAGTGAAATACAACAGAACTATGGCTACACCTTC
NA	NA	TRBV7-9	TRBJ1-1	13	CASSGGGGTEAFF	TGTGCCAGCAGCGGGGGGGGCGGGACTGAAGCTTTCTTT
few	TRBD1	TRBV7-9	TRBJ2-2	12	CATDRGTGELFF	TGTGCCACCGACAGGGGCACCGGGGAGCTGTTTTTT
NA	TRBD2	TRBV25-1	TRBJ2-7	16	CASSAPGTSGTYEQYF	TGTGCCAGCAGTGCGCCCGGGACTAGCGGTACCTACGAGCAGTACTTC
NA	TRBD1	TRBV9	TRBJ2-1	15	CASSVSPGQGQRQFF	TGTGCCAGCAGCGTGAGTCCGGGACAGGGACAGAGACAGTTCTTC
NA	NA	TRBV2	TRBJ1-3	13	CASTVTLGNTIYF	TGTGCCAGCACTGTGACTCTAGGAAACACCATATATTTT
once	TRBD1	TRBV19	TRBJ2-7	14	CASTPSATGVEQYF	TGTGCCAGTACCCCAAGCGCCACAGGGGTCGAGCAGTACTTC
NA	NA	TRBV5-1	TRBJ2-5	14	CASSLEQVRETQYF	TGCGCCAGCAGCTTAGAACAGGTCCGGGAGACCCAGTACTTC
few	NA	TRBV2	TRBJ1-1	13	CASSESGGSEAFF	TGTGCCAGCAGTGAATCGGGGGGATCTGAAGCTTTCTTT
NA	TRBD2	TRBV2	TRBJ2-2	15	CAGIRTSGGTGELFF	TGTGCCGGAATCAGGACTAGCGGGGGCACCGGGGAGCTGTTTTTT
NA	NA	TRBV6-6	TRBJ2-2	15	CASSTQGLVVGELFF	TGTGCCAGCAGTACTCAGGGGCTAGTAGTCGGGGAGCTGTTTTTT
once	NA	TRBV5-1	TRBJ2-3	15	CASTELGLNTDTQYF	TGCGCCAGCACAGAATTAGGACTTAACACAGATACGCAGTATTTT
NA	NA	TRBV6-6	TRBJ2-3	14	CASSPSSSADTQYF	TGTGCCAGCAGTCCTTCTAGCTCCGCAGATACGCAGTATTTT
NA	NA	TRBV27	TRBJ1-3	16	CASSRTTGLSGNTIYF	TGTGCCAGCAGCAGAACTACAGGGCTCTCTGGAAACACCATATATTTT
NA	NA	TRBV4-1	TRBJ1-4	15	CASSDPGLSNEKLFF	TGCGCCAGCAGCGACCCGGGACTATCTAATGAAAAACTGTTTTTT
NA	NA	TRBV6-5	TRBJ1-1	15	CASSYSGSANTEAFF	TGTGCCAGCAGTTATTCAGGGTCCGCCAACACTGAAGCTTTCTTT
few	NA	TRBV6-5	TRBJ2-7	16	CASSYSTGIGIYEQYF	TGTGCCAGCAGTTACTCGACGGGGATAGGGATTTACGAGCAGTACTTC
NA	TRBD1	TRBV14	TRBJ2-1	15	CASSHRDRPYNEQFF	TGTGCCAGCAGCCACCGGGACAGGCCCTACAATGAGCAGTTCTTC
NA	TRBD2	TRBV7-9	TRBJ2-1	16	CASSLSGGPTGGEQFF	TGTGCCAGCAGCTTAAGCGGGGGCCCGACCGGGGGTGAGCAGTTCTTC
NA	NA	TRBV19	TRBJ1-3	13	CASNAGSGNTIYF	TGTGCCAGTAATGCGGGTTCTGGAAACACCATATATTTT
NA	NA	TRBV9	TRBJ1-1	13	CASSVDINTEAFF	TGTGCCAGCAGCGTAGACATCAACACTGAAGCTTTCTTT
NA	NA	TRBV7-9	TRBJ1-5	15	CASSLNSLGNQPQHF	TGTGCCAGCAGCTTAAATTCTCTAGGCAATCAGCCCCAGCATTTT
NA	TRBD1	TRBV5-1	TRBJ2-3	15	CASSTGTGGKDTQYF	TGCGCCAGCAGCACCGGGACAGGGGGGAAAGATACGCAGTATTTT
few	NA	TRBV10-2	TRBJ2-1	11	CASSDGGRQFF	TGCGCCAGCAGTGACGGAGGGAGGCAGTTCTTC
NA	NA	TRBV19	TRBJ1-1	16	CASSIGTGRSNTEAFF	TGTGCCAGTAGTATAGGAACAGGACGGTCAAACACTGAAGCTTTCTTT
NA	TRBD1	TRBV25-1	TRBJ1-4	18	CASSESPGQGATNEKLFF	TGTGCCAGCAGTGAATCACCGGGACAGGGTGCAACTAATGAAAAACTGTTTTTT
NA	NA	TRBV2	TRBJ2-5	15	CASSDTLAVQETQYF	TGTGCCAGCAGCGACACTCTAGCCGTACAAGAGACCCAGTACTTC
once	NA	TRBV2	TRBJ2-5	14	CASRADWIQETQYF	TGTGCCAGCAGGGCAGACTGGATCCAAGAGACCCAGTACTTC
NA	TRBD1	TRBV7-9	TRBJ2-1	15	CASSSDRGTYNEQFF	TGTGCCAGCAGCTCCGACAGGGGCACCTACAATGAGCAGTTCTTC
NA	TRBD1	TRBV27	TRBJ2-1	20	CASTLLPGQAKPSSYNEQFF	TGTGCCAGCACCCTCCTCCCGGGACAGGCTAAACCGAGCTCCTACAATGAGCAGTTCTTC
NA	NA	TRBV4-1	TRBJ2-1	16	CASSQDPGVGVNEQFF	TGCGCCAGCAGCCAAGACCCAGGGGTTGGTGTCAATGAGCAGTTCTTC